The source of this T cell receptor (beta chain) is a study of shared clonotypes between healthy human individuals. Study summary: Every donor yielded three CD4 naive, three CD4 memory, two CD8 naive and one CD8 memory plate. Study-level findings and limits: Shared clonotypes: approximately 4.5% naive CD4, around 3.5% naive CD8, about 2.5% memory CD4, approximately 0.4% memory CD8.

Some clones are missing from TCRdb's copy, which holds only in-frame ones; the method was immunoSEQ multiplex PCR. The repertoire holds under 1 million clones, with around 96% as singletons. Cells designated naive CD8 were CD45RO-negative and were positively selected for CCR7, with terminally differentiated effector memory CD45RA+ cells excluded. With respect to this clone: The antigen remains undetermined.

The TCR comes from a man between 25 and 39 years old in good health. Sequenced material: naive CD8+ T cells sorted from blood.

CDR3 nucleotides: TGTGCCAGCAGCGCGCCGACTAGCGGGAGATCAGCAGATACGCAGTATTTT. This translates into CASSAPTSGRSADTQYF. The chain joins TRBV11-2 to TRBJ2-3; 12 bases are shared with TRBD2. V lost 5 bases and J lost 4; bases outside the gene matches: 10. The CDR3 spans 17 residues. Germline V gives CDR1 SGHAT, CDR2 FQNNGV.